These 21 T cell receptor beta chains share one sample of origin, sequenced in a study of cytomegalovirus exposure and HLA in healthy donors. 13 Jbeta primers and 60 Vbeta primers were used for the PCR. Sequencing was performed with immunoSEQ multiplex PCR; in TCRdb, only in-frame clones are kept and a portion is missing. The sample carries about 150,000 clones, around 80% recorded once. Sequencing used PBMCs. These receptor sequences come from a man under 40 in good health and CMV-seropositive.

The rearrangement joins TRBV5-5 to TRBJ1-1, with D hard to call. Germline V gene data show CDR1 as SGHKS and CDR2 as YYEKEE (reference sequence). This CDR3 region has 17 residues. Trimming pared 4 bases from V and 0 bases from J, leaving 19 bases between. The chain's CDR3 is CASSPRGRPVVNTEAFF. As DNA, the CDR3 is TGTGCCAGCAGCCCGAGAGGTCGACCGGTCGTGAACACTGAAGCTTTCTTT.

The chain uses TRBV30 and TRBJ2-1; TRBD2 agrees at 14 bases. V was pared by 3 bases and J by 9 bases, with 4 bases of the junction left unmatched. In germline, CDR1 is GTSNPN, CDR2 SVGIG (reference sequence). There are 14 residues in the CDR3. CDR3 nucleotides: TGTGCCTGGAGGATGGGACTAGCGGGAGTTGAGCAGTTCTTC. Residues: CAWRMGLAGVEQFF.

The V and J genes are TRBV10-3 and TRBJ2-5, with 9 bases that match TRBD2. The J call may be faulty, since TRBJ2-7 better matches the DNA end. The CDR3 is made up of 17 amino acids. Germline-derived CDR1 and CDR2 are ENHRY and SYGVKD. In nucleotides, the CDR3 is TGTGCCATCAGCGAATTACCGGGCGGCGGGAGGGCTCGCGAGCAGTACTTC. Protein product: CAISELPGGGRAREQYF.

V usage is TRBV18 and J usage is TRBJ1-4; D gene unclear. In germline, CDR1 is KGHSH, CDR2 LQKENI. This CDR3 has 13 residues. The V end lost 1 base, the J end lost 8 bases, and 8 bases lay between the germline ends. This CDR3 reads CASSPHREEKLFF. The CDR3 DNA reads TGTGCCAGCTCACCACACAGAGAGGAAAAACTGTTTTTT.

Regarding this clone: In the same sample, other DNA sequences code for this CDR3. The chain joins TRBV28 to TRBJ1-1; 8 bases fit TRBD1. In germline, CDR1 is MDHEN, CDR2 SYDVKM. The V gene end was trimmed by 5 bases and the J gene end by 4 bases; junction bases not matched to a gene: 3. The CDR3 is 13 amino acids. CDR3: CASSEQGGTEAFF. The CDR3 DNA follows: TGTGCCAGCAGTGAACAGGGGGGCACTGAAGCTTTCTTT.

This clone was observed a single time. CDR3 nucleotides: TGTGCCAGCAGCTTAGCGCCTACGACGGGAGACACAGATACGCAGTATTTT. It yields the protein CASSLAPTTGDTDTQYF. J is TRBJ2-3 and V is TRBV7-6; D possibly corresponds to TRBD2 (6 bases). Germline CDR1 SGHVS, CDR2 FNYEAQ. CDR3 length: 17 amino acids. V was trimmed by 0 bases and J by 2 bases, leaving 15 bases between them.

This chain uses TRBV5-1 with TRBJ1-5, with D tentatively TRBD1 (6 bases). V lost 1 base and J 3 bases, leaving 11 bases between the germline ends. Germline V CDR1 and CDR2: SGHRS, YFSETQ. The CDR3 is 15 amino acids. The DNA of the CDR3 is TGCGCCAGCAGCTTGACAGGGAATGACAATCAGCCCCAGCATTTT. Amino acid sequence: CASSLTGNDNQPQHF.

The chain couples TRBV6-5 to TRBJ2-2; tentatively, D is TRBD2 (5 bases). Germline V gene data show CDR1 as MNHEY and CDR2 as SVGAGI. The CDR3 length is 14 residues. Between the trimmed V and J ends, which lost 4 bases and 7 bases, there was a span of 13 bases. The CDR3 region is CASSWERVFGELFF. CDR3 in DNA: TGTGCCAGCAGTTGGGAGAGGGTGTTCGGGGAGCTGTTTTTT.

The chain recombines TRBV10-2 with TRBJ2-5; 7 nucleotides align to TRBD2. Germline V gene data show CDR1 as WSHSY and CDR2 as SAAADI. The CDR3 loop spans 16 amino acids. Trimming removed 4 bases from V and 5 bases from J; junction bases left unmatched: 13. The CDR3 spells CASSVVASAGAETQYF. CDR3 DNA sequence: TGCGCCAGCAGTGTCGTTGCTAGCGCGGGAGCGGAGACCCAGTACTTC.

The chain employs TRBV4-1 and TRBJ2-5; D gene unclear. This CDR3 comprises 15 residues. Germline CDR1 is MGHRA and CDR2 is YSYEKL. The V and J ends lost 1 base and 5 bases respectively, with 14 bases between them. CDR3 region: CASSQGVLFGETQYF. CDR3 DNA: TGCGCCAGCAGCCAAGGGGTCCTCTTCGGGGAGACCCAGTACTTC.

This clone was recorded only once. The V call is TRBV11-2, the J call TRBJ2-7; D is undetermined. The ends were cut back, 2 bases at V and 6 bases at J, with 5 bases in the middle. The V gene's germline CDR1 is SGHAT and CDR2 FQNNGV. This CDR3 contains 11 residues. CDR3 sequence: CASSLLGEQYF. The CDR3 DNA sequence: TGTGCCAGCAGCTTACTCGGCGAGCAGTACTTC. Full variable domain (rest looked up from reference TRBV11-2 and TRBJ2-7): EAGVAQSPRYKIIEKRQSVAFWCNPISGHATLYWYQQILGQGPKLLIQFQNNGVVDDSQLPKDRFSAERLKGVDSTLKIQPAKLEDSAVYLCASSLLGEQYFGPGTRLTVT.

The chain combines TRBV19 with TRBJ1-1, with 8 bases lining up with TRBD1. The CDR3 length is 14 residues. Germline V lookup: CDR1 LNHDA, CDR2 SQIVND (reference sequence). V was clipped by 3 bases and J by 4 bases; unmatched bases: 4. The chain's CDR3 is CASSIARGPTEAFF. For the CDR3, the DNA is TGTGCCAGTAGTATCGCCAGGGGGCCCACTGAAGCTTTCTTT.

The rearrangement uses TRBV15 and TRBJ1-3; D uncertain. CDR1 is LNHNV, CDR2 YYDKDF, per germline (reference sequence). Deletions cut 4 bases from V and 2 bases from J, with 15 bases between. This CDR3 spans 16 amino acids. DNA for the CDR3: TGTGCCACCAGCAATCGGCGGAATCCTGCTGGAAACACCATATATTTT. Amino acids: CATSNRRNPAGNTIYF.

This chain joins TRBV28 and TRBJ2-7, with a tentative D call TRBD2 (5 bases). Looked up from germline, CDR1 is MDHEN and CDR2 is SYDVKM. Trimming took off 5 bases at V and 6 bases at J, with 23 bases between the two ends. This CDR3 spans 16 amino acids. The CDR3 DNA sequence: TGTGCCAGCAGTCTCCCCCATGACGGGGAAATTATCGAGCAGTACTTC. Translated: CASSLPHDGEIIEQYF. Variable domain in full (rest from reference TRBV28 and TRBJ2-7): DVKVTQSSRYLVKRTGEKVFLECVQDMDHENMFWYRQDPGLGLRLIYFSYDVKMKEKGDIPEGYSVSREKKERFSLILESASTNQTSMYLCASSLPHDGEIIEQYFGPGTRLTVT.

The chain joins TRBV6-5 to TRBJ2-7, with TRBD1 matching over 7 bases. V lost 7 bases, J lost 2 bases, and 5 bases stayed unmatched. CDR1 and CDR2 (germline): MNHEY, SVGAGI. CDR3 length: 13 amino acids. The CDR3 sequence: CASISGQTYEQYF. CDR3 sequence (DNA): TGTGCCAGCATTTCGGGACAGACCTACGAGCAGTACTTC.

CDR3 nucleotide sequence: TGTGCCAGCAGCTCCCTCGGTGGGGCCAACGTCCTGACTTTC. It translates to CASSSLGGANVLTF. V usage is TRBV7-6 and J usage is TRBJ2-6; D is unclear. The CDR3 loop spans 14 amino acids. The V end was cut by 4 bases, the J end by 3 bases, with 7 bases between. CDR1 is SGHVS, CDR2 FNYEAQ, per germline.

The V call is TRBV27, the J call TRBJ2-3, with D possibly being TRBD2 (6 bases). The CDR3 contains 14 residues. Looked up from germline, CDR1 is MNHEY and CDR2 is SMNVEV (reference sequence). V was trimmed by 7 bases and J by 6 bases, leaving 17 bases between them. CDR3 in DNA: TGTGCCAGCACCCCCCGGGAGTTCGGCGATACGCAGTATTTT. Translated: CASTPREFGDTQYF.

V and J are TRBV11-2 and TRBJ2-6; tentative D call: TRBD2 (5 bases). The ends were cut back, 5 bases at V and 0 bases at J, with 11 bases in the middle. Germline V CDR1 and CDR2: SGHAT, FQNNGV. This CDR3 has 16 amino acids. This CDR3 is CASSRTGLSGANVLTF. The DNA of the CDR3 is TGTGCCAGCAGCCGGACTGGACTCTCTGGGGCCAACGTCCTGACTTTC.

This chain links TRBV7-2 with TRBJ1-2; TRBD1 matches at 11 bases. CDR3 length: 13 residues. In germline, CDR1 is SGHTA, CDR2 FQGNSA. The V gene end was trimmed by 4 bases and the J gene end by 9 bases; junction bases not matched to a gene: 4. The CDR3 DNA is TGTGCCAGCAGCTCGGACAGGGGGCATAGCTACACCTTC. Protein product: CASSSDRGHSYTF.

This clone was seen a single time. The rearrangement uses TRBV23-1 and TRBJ2-2; TRBD2 matches at 8 bases. TRBV23-1 is an ORF, and what it does is uncertain. V was clipped by 1 base and J by 0 bases; unmatched bases: 7. This CDR3 is built from 18 residues. The CDR3 coding sequence is TGCGCCAGCAGTCAATTGCCCTTAGCGGGATCGAACACCGGGGAGCTGTTTTTT. It translates to CASSQLPLAGSNTGELFF.

The CDR3 region has the DNA TGCGCCAGCAGCCAAGGACACGACGGTTTAGGCTACACCTTC. Residues: CASSQGHDGLGYTF. This rearrangement joins TRBV4-1 to TRBJ1-2; D remains unclear. CDR3 length: 14 amino acids. Germline V gives CDR1 MGHRA, CDR2 YSYEKL. V was cut by 1 base and J by 8 bases, with 14 bases left in between.